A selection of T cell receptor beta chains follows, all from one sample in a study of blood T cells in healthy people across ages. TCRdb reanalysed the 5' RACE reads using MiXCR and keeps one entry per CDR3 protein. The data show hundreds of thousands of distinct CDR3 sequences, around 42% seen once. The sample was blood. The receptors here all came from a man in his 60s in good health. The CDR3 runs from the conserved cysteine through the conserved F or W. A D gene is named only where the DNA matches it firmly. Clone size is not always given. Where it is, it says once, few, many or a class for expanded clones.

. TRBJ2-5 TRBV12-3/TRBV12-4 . TGTGCCAGCAGTTCACTCGGGACAAGCCAAGAGACCCAGTACTTC CASSSLGTSQETQYF
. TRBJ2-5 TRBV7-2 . TGTGCCAGCAGCCCTAGACAGAAGGCGGTCCAAGAGACCCAGTACTTC CASSPRQKAVQETQYF
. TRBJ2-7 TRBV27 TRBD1 TGTGCCAGCAGTTACGACAGGGTCACCCTCTACGAGCAGTACTTC CASSYDRVTLYEQYF
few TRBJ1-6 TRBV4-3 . TGCGCCAGCCGGAAGGGTTCGGGGTTTAATTCACCCCTCCACTTT CASRKGSGFNSPLHF
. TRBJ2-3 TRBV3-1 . TGTGCCAGCAGCCACAGGACCCGTGGGGAGTACACAGATACGCAGTATTTT CASSHRTRGEYTDTQYF
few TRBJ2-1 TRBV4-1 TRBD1 TGCGCCAGCAGCCAAGGTTGGACAGGGTCCAATGAGCAGTTCTTC CASSQGWTGSNEQFF
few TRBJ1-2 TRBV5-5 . TGTGCCAGCAGCGACGGGGTGGGTACTGGCTACACCTTC CASSDGVGTGYTF
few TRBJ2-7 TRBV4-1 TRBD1 TGCGCCAGCAGCCATAGGCTACGGGACAGCTCCTACGAGCAGTACTTC CASSHRLRDSSYEQYF
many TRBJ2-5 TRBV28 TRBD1 TGTGCCAGCAGGACAGGGATCTACCAAGAGACCCAGTACTTC CASRTGIYQETQYF
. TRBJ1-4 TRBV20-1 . TGCAGTGCTAGAGTGGGAGGACTCCAGGGCGAAAAACTGTTTTTT CSARVGGLQGEKLFF
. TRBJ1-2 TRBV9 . TGTGCCAGCAGCGCCCCCCTTAACAGGGCCTATGGCTACACCTTC CASSAPLNRAYGYTF
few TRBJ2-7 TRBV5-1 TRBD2 TGCGCCAGCTCTCCAAGTAGCGGGGGATTCAGTTCCTACGAGCAGTACTTC CASSPSSGGFSSYEQYF
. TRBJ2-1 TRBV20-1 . TGCAGTGCTAGGGCATTCGGTAGCAGCTCCTACAATGAGCAGTTCTTC CSARAFGSSSYNEQFF
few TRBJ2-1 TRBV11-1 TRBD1 TGTGCCAGCAGCCGGCGGGGACAGGGGAGTTACAATGAGCAGTTCTTC CASSRRGQGSYNEQFF
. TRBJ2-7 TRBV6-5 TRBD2 TGTGCCAGCAGTCGCTCCTCTGCGGGGGATACCTACGAGCAGTACTTC CASSRSSAGDTYEQYF
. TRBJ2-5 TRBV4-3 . TGCGCCAGCAGCCAAGAAAGTGCCGGGAGAGGAGGAGAGACCCAGTACTTC CASSQESAGRGGETQYF
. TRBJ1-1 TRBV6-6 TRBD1 TGTGCCAGCAGTATGGGAGGGGGCAGTGTAGTTTTCTTT CASSMGGGSVVFF
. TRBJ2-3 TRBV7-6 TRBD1 TGTGCCAGCAGCATTGCCGGGACAGGGGTTTCAGATACGCAGTATTTT CASSIAGTGVSDTQYF
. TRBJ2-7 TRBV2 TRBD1 TGTGCCAGCAGGGGGGACAGGACAAACTACGAGCAGTACTTC CASRGDRTNYEQYF
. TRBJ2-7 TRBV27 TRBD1 TGTGCCAGCAGTTTAGGGACAGAACCGGCAACCTACGAGCAGTACTTC CASSLGTEPATYEQYF
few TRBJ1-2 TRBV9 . TGTGCCAGCAGCGTGGCGGAGGGTAACTATGGCTACACCTTC CASSVAEGNYGYTF
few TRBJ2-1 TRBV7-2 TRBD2 TGTGCCAGCAGCTCTGCCGGGGGGGCCTACAATGAGCAGTTCTTC CASSSAGGAYNEQFF
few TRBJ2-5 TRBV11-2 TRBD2 TGTGCCAGCAGCTTTGCTAGCGGGAGCCAAGAGACCCAGTACTTC CASSFASGSQETQYF
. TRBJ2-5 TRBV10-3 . TGTGCCATCAGTGACGACAGAGAAGAGACCCAGTACTTC CAISDDREETQYF
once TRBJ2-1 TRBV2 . TGTGCCAGCACCCTAGGGACGTACCTGGGGAATGAGCAGTTCTTC CASTLGTYLGNEQFF
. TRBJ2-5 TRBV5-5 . TGTGCCAGCAGCGCGTATGGGTCGGAGACCCAGTACTTC CASSAYGSETQYF
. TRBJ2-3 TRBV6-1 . TGTGGGGCCGCACAGTACACAGATACGCAGTATTTT CGAAQYTDTQYF
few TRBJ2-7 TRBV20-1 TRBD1 TGCAGTGCTAAGGCGGTTCCCTGGACAGGGCAGGAGACTAACTACGAGCAGTACTTC CSAKAVPWTGQETNYEQYF
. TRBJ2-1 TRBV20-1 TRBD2 TGCAGTGCTAGAGATGACACTAGCGCCTACAATGAGCAGTTCTTC CSARDDTSAYNEQFF
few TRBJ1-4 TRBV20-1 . TGCAGTGCTAGAAACCCTATTGGCAATGAAAAACTGTTTTTT CSARNPIGNEKLFF
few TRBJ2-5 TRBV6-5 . TGTGCCAGCAGTTCCGGTTACGATCGACGGGGTCAAGAGACCCAGTACTTC CASSSGYDRRGQETQYF
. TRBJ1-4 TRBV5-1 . TGCGCCAGCAGCCGGAACATGGGCGCAACTAATGAAAAACTGTTTTTT CASSRNMGATNEKLFF
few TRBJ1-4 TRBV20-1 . TGCAGTGCTAGAGATCCCGGGATCCATGAAAAACTGTTTTTT CSARDPGIHEKLFF
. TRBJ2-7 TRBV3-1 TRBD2 TGTGCCAGCAGCTTAGTTTCTTTGACTAGCGGGGGGGCCTACGAGCAGTACTTC CASSLVSLTSGGAYEQYF
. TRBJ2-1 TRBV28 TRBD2 TGTGCCAGCATTAGGGCGAGCGGGGCCTACAATGAGCAGTTCTTC CASIRASGAYNEQFF
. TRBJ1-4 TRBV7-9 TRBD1 TGTGCCAGCAGCCCCCTCAGACAGGGTGGTGAAAAACTGTTTTTT CASSPLRQGGEKLFF
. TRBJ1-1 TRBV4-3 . TGCGCCAGCAGCCAATTCTCCACCGGGCAGACTGAAGCTTTCTTT CASSQFSTGQTEAFF
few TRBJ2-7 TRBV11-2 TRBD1 TGTGCCAGCAGCTTAGATTTGGGACAGGGGTCTCGGTACGAGCAGTACTTC CASSLDLGQGSRYEQYF
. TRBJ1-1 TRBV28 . TGTGCCAGCAGTTCGCTCCGGAGAGGGTCCCCGAACACTGAAGCTTTCTTT CASSSLRRGSPNTEAFF
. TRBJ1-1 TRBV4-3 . TGCGCCAGCAGCCGCTTGGCGGACAGCACTGAAGCTTTCTTT CASSRLADSTEAFF
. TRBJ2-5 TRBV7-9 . TGTGCCAGCAGCTTAGATTACAGTGGGGGTTCCCAGTACTTC CASSLDYSGGSQYF
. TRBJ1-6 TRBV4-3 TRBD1 TGCGCCAGCAGCCAAGAACAGGGGTTTATTTCACCCCTCCACTTT CASSQEQGFISPLHF
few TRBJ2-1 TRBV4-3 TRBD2 TGCGCCAGCAGTCCAGCGGGGGGGGACAATGAGCAGTTCTTC CASSPAGGDNEQFF
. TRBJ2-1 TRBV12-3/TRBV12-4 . TGTGCCAGCAGATGGAGCCTCAATGAGCAGTTCTTC CASRWSLNEQFF
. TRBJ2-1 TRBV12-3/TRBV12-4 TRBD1 TGTGCCAGCAGTTTAACAGGGGGTGAGCAGTTCTTC CASSLTGGEQFF
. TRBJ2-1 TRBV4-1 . TGCGCCAGCAGCCAAGATGGTTCGGGGAAAGAGACCCAGTTCTTC CASSQDGSGKETQFF
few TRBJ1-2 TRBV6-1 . TGTGCCGGCTCCCGGAGTCATGGCTACACCTTC CAGSRSHGYTF
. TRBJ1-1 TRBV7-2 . TGTGCCAGCAGCTTGACGACTGGGGACACTGAAGCTTTCTTT CASSLTTGDTEAFF
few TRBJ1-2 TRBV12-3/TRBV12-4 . TGTGCCAGCAGTCACCTAAGAGCGGAAGGCTACACCTTC CASSHLRAEGYTF
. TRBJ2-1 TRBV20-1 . TGCAGTGCCTCGGACAAGTCCAATGAGCAGTTCTTC CSASDKSNEQFF
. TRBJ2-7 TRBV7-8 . TGTGCCAGCAGCCCAGGGTCCAGGGACTACGAGCAGTACTTC CASSPGSRDYEQYF
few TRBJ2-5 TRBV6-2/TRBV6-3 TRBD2 TGTGCCAGCAGTGGACTAGCGGGGGGATTCCAAGAGACCCAGTACTTC CASSGLAGGFQETQYF
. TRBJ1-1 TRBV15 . TGTGCCACCAGCAGAGATCAGCAACAGGCTTTCTTT CATSRDQQQAFF
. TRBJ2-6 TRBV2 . TGTGCCTCAACCTCTTCCTCTGGGGCCAACGTCCTGACTTTC CASTSSSGANVLTF
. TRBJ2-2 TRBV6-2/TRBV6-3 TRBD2 TGTGCCAGCATCTCGGGACTAGCGGGGCTCACCGGGGAGCTGTTTTTT CASISGLAGLTGELFF